These 23 T cell receptor beta chains were all obtained from the same sample, sequenced in a study of cytomegalovirus exposure and HLA in healthy donors. Primers: 60 Vbeta forward and 13 Jbeta reverse. The assay was immunoSEQ multiplex PCR, and TCRdb's table has in-frame clones only and misses some. The table includes 170,000 or so clones, roughly 75% detected once. Material for sequencing was PBMCs. The receptors derive from a woman aged 50 to 60 in good health and CMV-seropositive.

This clone was counted a few times. The chain uses TRBV6-5 and TRBJ2-7; 8 bases line up with TRBD2. CDR1 and CDR2 from the germline V gene are MNHEY and SVGAGI. With V trimmed by 5 bases and J by 6 bases, 12 bases remained unmatched. The CDR3 extends over 15 amino acids. CDR3 nucleotides: TGTGCCAGCAGTCCCCGAACGGGACTAGTCTCCGAGCAGTACTTC. This codes for CASSPRTGLVSEQYF.

This clone was seen a few times. The J gene is TRBJ2-1, the V gene TRBV9, with no clear D. This CDR3 spans 15 amino acids. The germline gives CDR1 SGDLS, CDR2 YYNGEE. V gave up 6 bases and J gave up 2 bases, with 15 bases separating them. For the CDR3, the DNA is TGTGCCAGCACCCCCGGCCGGAGTACCTACAATGAGCAGTTCTTC. This gives the protein CASTPGRSTYNEQFF.

The genes are TRBV2 and TRBJ1-1; D ambiguous. Trimming cost V 0 bases and J 8 bases, with 7 bases left between them. This CDR3 has 12 residues. Germline-derived CDR1 and CDR2 are SNHLY and FYNNEI. This chain's CDR3 is CASSEAGREAFF. Written as DNA, the CDR3 is TGTGCCAGCAGTGAAGCGGGCAGAGAAGCTTTCTTT.

The chain has TRBV11-2 and TRBJ2-1; D possibly corresponds to TRBD2 (7 bases). The CDR3 spans 16 residues. V gave up 5 bases and J gave up 10 bases, with 24 bases separating them. From germline, CDR1 is SGHAT and CDR2 FQNNGV. The DNA of the CDR3 is TGTGCCAGCAGCGCCGGGGGGCGGGGCCCCCTACCGGAGCAGTTCTTC. It specifies CASSAGGRGPLPEQFF. The complete variable domain, with remaining parts taken from reference TRBV11-2 and TRBJ2-1, reads EAGVAQSPRYKIIEKRQSVAFWCNPISGHATLYWYQQILGQGPKLLIQFQNNGVVDDSQLPKDRFSAERLKGVDSTLKIQPAKLEDSAVYLCASSAGGRGPLPEQFFGPGTRLTVL.

This chain uses TRBV5-1 with TRBJ1-6, with 7 bases aligning to TRBD1. The CDR3 runs to 15 residues. The ends lost 4 bases at V and 6 bases at J; junction bases unmatched: 7. From germline, CDR1 is SGHRS and CDR2 YFSETQ. Written as DNA, the CDR3 is TGCGCCAGCAGCGACCTACAGGGGTCTAATTCACCCCTCCACTTT. Translated: CASSDLQGSNSPLHF. Filled out from reference TRBV5-1 and TRBJ1-6, the complete variable domain reads KAGVTQTPRYLIKTRGQQVTLSCSPISGHRSVSWYQQTPGQGLQFLFEYFSETQRNKGNFPGRFSGRQFSNSRSEMNVSTLELGDSALYLCASSDLQGSNSPLHFGNGTRLTVT.

This chain uses TRBV9 with TRBJ2-5; 11 bases map to TRBD2. The CDR3 totals 15 residues. After removal of 0 bases from V and 5 bases from J, the junction contained 3 bases not matched to a gene. Germline CDR1 and CDR2: SGDLS and YYNGEE. The CDR3 DNA reads as TGTGCCAGCAGCGTAGCTGGGACTAGCGGTGAGACCCAGTACTTC. Translation: CASSVAGTSGETQYF.

This chain joins TRBV5-1 and TRBJ2-5; 7 nucleotides match TRBD2. Per germline, CDR1 SGHRS and CDR2 YFSETQ. Trimming took 0 bases from V and 5 from J; bases not matched to a gene: 4. The CDR3 spans 14 residues. The CDR3 coding sequence is TGCGCCAGCAGCTTGGAGGGAGGGCGGGAGACCCAGTACTTC. The encoded protein is CASSLEGGRETQYF.

The CDR3 protein is CASSLAREGYEQYF. DNA for the CDR3: TGTGCCAGCAGCTTGGCTAGAGAAGGCTACGAGCAGTACTTC. This chain joins TRBV7-2 and TRBJ2-7, with D unresolved. V lost 3 bases and J lost 3, with 12 bases in between. Germline V gene sequence: CDR1 SGHTA, CDR2 FQGNSA. This CDR3 is built from 14 residues.

The rearrangement uses TRBV6-5 and TRBJ1-1; 9 bases agree with TRBD1. Looked up from germline, CDR1 is MNHEY and CDR2 is SVGAGI. CDR3 length: 14 residues. Trimming removed 2 bases from V and 5 bases from J; junction bases left unmatched: 3. This CDR3 reads CASSYPGQGTEAFF. CDR3 bases: TGTGCCAGCAGTTACCCCGGACAGGGGACTGAAGCTTTCTTT.

As for this clone: Additional DNA sequences in this sample encode the identical CDR3. The J gene is TRBJ1-2, the V gene TRBV7-6; no clear D. The CDR3 has 14 amino acids. From germline, CDR1 is SGHVS and CDR2 FNYEAQ. V lost 1 base, J lost 4 bases, and 10 bases lay in between. The DNA for the CDR3 is TGTGCCAGCAGCTTAGACGACCGCGGCTATGGCTACACCTTC. Its protein product is CASSLDDRGYGYTF.

This sequence joins TRBV7-2 and TRBJ1-4; 8 bases are a match to TRBD1. The trim removed 5 bases at V and 0 bases at J, leaving 5 bases unmatched. CDR1 and CDR2 from the germline V gene are SGHTA and FQGNSA. The CDR3 has 16 amino acids. In DNA, the CDR3 is TGTGCCAGCAGCCCGGACAGGGCGGCAACTAATGAAAAACTGTTTTTT. Protein sequence: CASSPDRAATNEKLFF.

The CDR3 DNA reads TGTGCCAGCAGTTCTCTTCCTGAGGGCTACACCTTC. Its translation: CASSSLPEGYTF. This chain joins TRBV28 and TRBJ1-2, with unresolved D. Germline values: CDR1 MDHEN, CDR2 SYDVKM. V lost 4 bases to trimming and J lost 8 bases, with 11 bases between them. CDR3 length: 12 residues.

The chain joins TRBV5-1 to TRBJ2-1; a possible D gene is TRBD1 (5 bases). Trimming removed 3 bases at V and 9 bases at J, with 13 bases between. CDR1 SGHRS and CDR2 YFSETQ come from the germline V gene. The CDR3 loop spans 13 amino acids. CDR3 bases: TGCGCCAGCAGCTCCAACCCAGGGTCTGAGCAGTTCTTC. Amino acids: CASSSNPGSEQFF.

The rearrangement links TRBV5-1 to TRBJ2-7; 7 nucleotides match TRBD1. The CDR3 has 15 amino acids. From germline, CDR1 is SGHRS and CDR2 YFSETQ. Germline trimming cut 7 bases from V and 4 bases from J; bases unmatched to any gene: 14. The CDR3 region is CASFVQPGQQYEQYF. The CDR3 DNA is TGCGCCAGCTTCGTTCAGCCGGGACAGCAATACGAGCAGTACTTC.

In regard to this clone: This specimen includes other DNA sequences encoding the same CDR3. J is TRBJ1-1 and V is TRBV5-8; TRBD1 matches at 8 bases. Per germline, CDR1 SGHTS and CDR2 YDEGEE. V lost 3 bases, J lost 8 bases, and 12 bases stayed unmatched. The CDR3 is 15 amino acids. In DNA form, the CDR3 reads TGTGCCAGCAGCTCCCGACAGGGGAAGAATACCGAAGCTTTCTTT. This sequence encodes CASSSRQGKNTEAFF.

The chain links TRBV10-3 to TRBJ2-3; 12 positions match TRBD2. The CDR3 loop spans 15 amino acids. Germline-derived CDR1 and CDR2 are ENHRY and SYGVKD. V lost 5 bases, J lost 4 bases, and 4 bases stayed unmatched. The CDR3 DNA is TGTGCCATCAGTCAGACTAGCGGGGGCGCAGATACGCAGTATTTT. Translation: CAISQTSGGADTQYF.

This clone was picked up one time. The chain is built from TRBV21-1 and TRBJ2-5; the table's D call of TRBD1 was not tested on the DNA. TRBV21-1 is marked as a pseudogene. CDR3 length: 15 residues. The CDR3 region is CASSPTGEAQETQYF. CDR3 coding DNA: TGTGCCAGCAGCCCGACAGGCGAAGCGCAAGAGACCCAGTACTTC.

This chain connects TRBV7-3 to TRBJ1-2, with 10 nucleotides matching TRBD1. CDR1 is SGHTA and CDR2 is FQGTGA in the germline V gene. V was pared by 6 bases and J by 6 bases, with 7 bases of the junction left unmatched. The CDR3 runs 14 residues. The CDR3 region has the DNA TGTGCCAGCAGTGGAGGAGGGACAGGGGATGGCTACACCTTC. This translates into CASSGGGTGDGYTF.

V is TRBV2 and J is TRBJ1-2; 10 bases line up with TRBD1. The junction had 11 bases not matched to a gene; V was cut back by 6 bases and J by 10 bases. The germline gives CDR1 SNHLY, CDR2 FYNNEI. The CDR3 runs to 14 residues. The DNA for the CDR3 is TGTGCCAGCAGATCCCGGTCCGGGACAGGGGTCTACACCTTC. Amino acids: CASRSRSGTGVYTF. Based on the CDR3 plus reference TRBV2 and TRBJ1-2, the full variable domain is EPEVTQTPSHQVTQMGQEVILRCVPISNHLYFYWYRQILGQKVEFLVSFYNNEISEKSEIFDDQFSVERPDGSNFTLKIRSTKLEDSAMYFCASRSRSGTGVYTFGSGTRLTVV.

The chain links TRBV18 to TRBJ1-5, with 12 positions matching TRBD1. The CDR3 has 16 residues. Germline CDR1 is KGHSH and CDR2 is LQKENI. The V segment lost 3 bases and the J segment 3 bases; nucleotides outside the gene matches: 3. CDR3 bases: TGTGCCAGCTCACCCGGGACAGGGGGCATCAATCAGCCCCAGCATTTT. It translates to CASSPGTGGINQPQHF.

The J gene is TRBJ2-3, the V gene TRBV19; D possibly corresponds to TRBD2 (7 bases). Trimming pared 6 bases from V and 5 bases from J, leaving 18 bases between. This CDR3 contains 15 residues. Germline CDR1 and CDR2: LNHDA and SQIVND (reference sequence). The CDR3 nucleotides read TGTGCCAGTAGCATGAGGCGGGGGCAAGGAGATACGCAGTATTTT. Protein: CASSMRRGQGDTQYF.

CDR3 sequence reads: CASSYQTSGPQETQYF. CDR3 bases: TGTGCCAGCAGTTACCAGACTAGCGGGCCCCAAGAGACCCAGTACTTC. The V and J genes are TRBV6-7 and TRBJ2-5, with 10 positions matching TRBD2. TRBV6-7 is an ORF, with its function uncertain. Trimming removed 2 bases from V and 1 base from J; junction bases left unmatched: 4. CDR3 length: 16 amino acids.

The chain carries TRBV9 and TRBJ2-3, with TRBD2 identical over 9 bases. The CDR3 is 14 amino acids. The V gene's germline CDR1 is SGDLS and CDR2 YYNGEE. The trim removed 4 bases at V and 5 bases at J, leaving 5 bases unmatched. The DNA for the CDR3 is TGTGCCAGCAGCCCTTTAGCGGGAGAAGATACGCAGTATTTT. It is translated as CASSPLAGEDTQYF.